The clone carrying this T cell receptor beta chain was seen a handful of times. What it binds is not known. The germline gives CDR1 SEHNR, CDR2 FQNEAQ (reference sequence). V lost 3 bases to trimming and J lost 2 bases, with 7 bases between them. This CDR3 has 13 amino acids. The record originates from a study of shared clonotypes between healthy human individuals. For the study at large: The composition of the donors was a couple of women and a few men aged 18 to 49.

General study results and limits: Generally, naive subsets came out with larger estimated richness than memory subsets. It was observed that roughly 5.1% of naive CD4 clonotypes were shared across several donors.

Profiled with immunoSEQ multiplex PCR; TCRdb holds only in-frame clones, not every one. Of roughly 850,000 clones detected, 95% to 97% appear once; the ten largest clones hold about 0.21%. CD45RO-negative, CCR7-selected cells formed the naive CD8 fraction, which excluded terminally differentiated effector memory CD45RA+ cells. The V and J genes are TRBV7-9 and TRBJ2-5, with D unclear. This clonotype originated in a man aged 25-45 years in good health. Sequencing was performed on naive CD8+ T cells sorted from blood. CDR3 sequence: CASSLGTQETQYF. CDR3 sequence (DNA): TGTGCCAGCAGCTTGGGTACTCAAGAGACCCAGTACTTC.